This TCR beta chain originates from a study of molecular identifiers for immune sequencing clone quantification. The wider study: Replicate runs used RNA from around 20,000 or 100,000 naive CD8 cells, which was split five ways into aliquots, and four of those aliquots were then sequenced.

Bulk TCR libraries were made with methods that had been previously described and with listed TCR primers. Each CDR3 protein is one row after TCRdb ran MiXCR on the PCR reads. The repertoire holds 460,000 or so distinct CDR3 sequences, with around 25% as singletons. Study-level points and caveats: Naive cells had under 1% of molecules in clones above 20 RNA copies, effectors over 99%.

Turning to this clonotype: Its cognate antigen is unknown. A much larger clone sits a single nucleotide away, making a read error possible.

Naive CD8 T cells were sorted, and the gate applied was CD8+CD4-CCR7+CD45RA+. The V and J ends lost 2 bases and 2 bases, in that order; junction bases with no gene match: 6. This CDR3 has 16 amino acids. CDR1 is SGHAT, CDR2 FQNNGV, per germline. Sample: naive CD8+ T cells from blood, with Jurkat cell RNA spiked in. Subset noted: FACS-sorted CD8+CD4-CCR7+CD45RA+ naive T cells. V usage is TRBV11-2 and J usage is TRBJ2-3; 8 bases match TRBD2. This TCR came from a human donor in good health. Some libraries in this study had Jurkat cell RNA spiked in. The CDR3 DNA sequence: TGTGCCAGCAGCTTATCGGTTAGCGGGGACACAGATACGCAGTATTTT. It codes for CASSLSVSGDTDTQYF.